The rows below give T cell receptor beta chains drawn from one sample of a study of Graves' ophthalmopathy and Graves' hyperthyroidism. In TCRdb, the multiplex PCR reads were re-called with MiXCR into one record per CDR3 protein. Here the sample spans fewer than 650,000 distinct CDR3 sequences, approximately 21% being singletons. Material for sequencing was peripheral blood. Receptors were obtained from a woman between 18 and 29 years old with stable Graves' hyperthyroidism. Some clones in this sample may be carry-over from other donors' samples. The CDR3 runs from the conserved cysteine through the conserved F or W. The D gene is left open where the match is weak. Clone size is shown for a subset of rows, as once, few, many or a class of expanded clone.

clone_size	v_call	d_call	j_call	cdr3_nt	cdr3_aa
once	TRBV6-1	-	TRBJ1-2	TGTGCCAGCAGGGCCTTTGGAGGTAGATCATGGGACTATGGCTACACCTTC	CASRAFGGRSWDYGYTF
-	TRBV15	-	TRBJ1-2	TGTGCCACCAGCAGAGATGGGCTGAAAGGCTACACCTTC	CATSRDGLKGYTF
-	TRBV2	TRBD2	TRBJ2-5	TGTGCCAGCAGTCGACTAGCGGGACGCCGAGAGACCCAGTACTTC	CASSRLAGRRETQYF
few	TRBV11-1	-	TRBJ2-5	TGTGCCAGCAGCCTAGAGACCCGCGAGACCCAGTACTTC	CASSLETRETQYF
many	TRBV12-3/TRBV12-4	-	TRBJ2-4	TGTGCCAGCAGTTACCACAGGGTGCTAAGCAAAAACATTCAGTACTTC	CASSYHRVLSKNIQYF
many	TRBV30	-	TRBJ1-1	TGTGCCTGGAGATTTGGAGGGGTCATGAACACTGAAGCTTTCTTT	CAWRFGGVMNTEAFF
-	TRBV12-3/TRBV12-4	-	TRBJ1-5	TGTGCCAGCAGTGTAGCGGGGGCGGACGGGGGGCCCCAGCATTTT	CASSVAGADGGPQHF
-	TRBV18	-	TRBJ1-6	TGTGCCAGCTCACCGGCGGGCCGAAAAGATTCACCCCTCCACTTT	CASSPAGRKDSPLHF
many	TRBV19	-	TRBJ2-7	TGTGCCAGTCCTACCTACGAGCAGTACTTC	CASPTYEQYF
many	TRBV12-3/TRBV12-4	TRBD1	TRBJ2-2	TGTGCCAGCAGTTTAGCGAGGGGCAGGGGGAAGACCGGGGAGCTGTTTTTT	CASSLARGRGKTGELFF
few	TRBV5-1	TRBD2	TRBJ2-5	TGCGCCAGCAGCTCACTAGCGGGGCACCAAGAGACCCAGTACTTC	CASSSLAGHQETQYF
-	TRBV12-3/TRBV12-4	-	TRBJ1-1	TGTGCCAGCAGTTTTTCAGGGTGGGGGACTGAAGCTTTCTTT	CASSFSGWGTEAFF
many	TRBV20-1	-	TRBJ2-7	TGCAGTTCAAACTCCCCACAAGCGACAGCCGTCTACGAGCAGTACTTC	CSSNSPQATAVYEQYF
-	TRBV7-6	-	TRBJ2-7	TGTGCCAGCAGCTTAGATGTGGGAGGTGCCTACGAGCAGTACTTC	CASSLDVGGAYEQYF
many	TRBV28	TRBD1	TRBJ2-7	TGTGCCAGCACCCCAGGGGGCACCGGGACAGGTTTCGGCGAGCAGTACTTC	CASTPGGTGTGFGEQYF
many	TRBV5-1	-	TRBJ2-5	TGCGCCAGCAGGTCCGGACAGCAAGAGACCCAGTACTTC	CASRSGQQETQYF
many	TRBV15	-	TRBJ1-2	TGTGCCACCAGCGGCACGGACGTTTCCCATGGCTACACCTTC	CATSGTDVSHGYTF
few	TRBV3-1	-	TRBJ2-7	TGTGCCAGCAGCCTCGACCACAGCGGCCCCTACGAGCAGTACTTC	CASSLDHSGPYEQYF
many	TRBV5-6	-	TRBJ2-7	TGTGCCAGCAGCTTGGCGGCGGGGTTCGAGCAGTACTTC	CASSLAAGFEQYF
once	TRBV28	TRBD1	TRBJ1-5	TGTGCCAGCAGCACTCCAGGGGGCAGGGATCAGCCCCAGCATTTT	CASSTPGGRDQPQHF
many	TRBV20-1	-	TRBJ2-2	TGCAGTGCTGCTGGACTTCAAGCCGGGGAGCTGTTTTTT	CSAAGLQAGELFF
-	TRBV28	TRBD1	TRBJ1-1	TGTGCCAGCACTCTACCGGGACAGGGGATTGGCGCTTTCTTT	CASTLPGQGIGAFF
many	TRBV20-1	-	TRBJ2-7	TGCAGTGCTCTGGGATATCCCGGAGGACAAACACTTCGGGACGAGCAGTACTTC	CSALGYPGGQTLRDEQYF
many	TRBV5-1	TRBD1	TRBJ1-1	TGCGCCAGCAGCGCAAGACCGACAGGGAACGATATGAACACTGAAGCTTTCTTT	CASSARPTGNDMNTEAFF
-	TRBV20-1	-	TRBJ1-2	TGCAGTGCTCAAGGGCAGACGGGGGCAGGCGCCTTGGGTGGCTACACCTTC	CSAQGQTGAGALGGYTF
-	TRBV12-3/TRBV12-4	TRBD1	TRBJ1-1	TGTGCCAGCAGTACAGGGGATCGAGGGAACACTGAAGCTTTCTTT	CASSTGDRGNTEAFF
many	TRBV20-1	TRBD1	TRBJ1-1	TGCAGTGCTGGGGACAGGGCAGGGGTAGCTTTCTTT	CSAGDRAGVAFF
many	TRBV19	-	TRBJ2-7	TGTGCCAGTAGTATCTCGCACAGGAACCCAGGGTACGAGCAGTACTTC	CASSISHRNPGYEQYF
-	TRBV7-8	-	TRBJ1-2	TGTGCCAGCAGCTTAGCGTTAGGGGGTGATGGCTACACCTTC	CASSLALGGDGYTF
many	TRBV6-5	-	TRBJ1-5	TGTGCCAGCAGTTATGAGGGGCATGGTCAGCCCCAGCATTTT	CASSYEGHGQPQHF
-	TRBV12-3/TRBV12-4	TRBD1	TRBJ2-7	TGTGCCAGCAGTTTAAGACAGGGGGCTTTTTCAGACGAGCAGTACTTC	CASSLRQGAFSDEQYF
-	TRBV20-1	TRBD2	TRBJ2-7	TGCAGTGCTATTAACCCAGCGGGGGCCTACGAGCAGTACTTC	CSAINPAGAYEQYF
-	TRBV24-1	-	TRBJ2-5	TGTGCCACCAGTGATTCCATTGGCCGGACCCAGTACTTC	CATSDSIGRTQYF
-	TRBV19	-	TRBJ2-7	TGTGCCAGTAGTATAGCGGCCAGGGGCGTCTCCTACGAGCAGTACTTC	CASSIAARGVSYEQYF
many	TRBV19	-	TRBJ1-5	TGTGCCAGTACCCCCCCATTCCAAGGATATAGCAATCAGCCCCAGCATTTT	CASTPPFQGYSNQPQHF
few	TRBV15	TRBD1	TRBJ1-5	TGTGTCCACCATCCGGACAGGGGCAATCAGCCCCAGCATTTT	CVHHPDRGNQPQHF
many	TRBV28	-	TRBJ2-5	TGTGCCAGCAGTTTAGAGGGGTGGACCCAAGAGACCCAGTACTTC	CASSLEGWTQETQYF
many	TRBV12-3/TRBV12-4	-	TRBJ1-1	TGTGCCAGCATTAATCCAGGGGCGAACACTGAAGCTTTCTTT	CASINPGANTEAFF
many	TRBV30	TRBD2	TRBJ2-4	TGTGCCTGGAGTACGGGGGGGCTAGGCAAAAACATTCAGTACTTC	CAWSTGGLGKNIQYF
many	TRBV12-3/TRBV12-4	-	TRBJ1-2	TGTGCCAGCAGTTCCCCCCCCGACGGAAACTATGGCTACACCTTC	CASSSPPDGNYGYTF
few	TRBV7-3	TRBD2	TRBJ2-7	TGTGCCAGCAGCTTCCAAGCGGGGGGCCACATGGACGAGCAGTACTTC	CASSFQAGGHMDEQYF
many	TRBV27	TRBD1	TRBJ1-1	TGTGCCAGCAGTTTAAGGGGGACAGCTGGTAACACTGAAGCTTTCTTT	CASSLRGTAGNTEAFF
many	TRBV7-8	-	TRBJ1-3	TGTGCCAGCAGCTACTCGTTTGGTCTCGTGTCAGGGCTGAGCTCTGGAAACACCATATATTTT	CASSYSFGLVSGLSSGNTIYF
many	TRBV12-3/TRBV12-4	-	TRBJ1-1	TGTGCCAGCAGTGCCCCTGGGGCAGGGAGATTGAGCACTGAAGCTTTCTTT	CASSAPGAGRLSTEAFF
many	TRBV6-5	-	TRBJ1-1	TGTGCCAGCAGTTACGGGGGCGCAGGGACTGAAGCTTTCTTT	CASSYGGAGTEAFF
-	TRBV4-2	-	TRBJ1-1	TGTGCCAGCAGCCAAGAGGGGAATGAAGCTTTCTTT	CASSQEGNEAFF